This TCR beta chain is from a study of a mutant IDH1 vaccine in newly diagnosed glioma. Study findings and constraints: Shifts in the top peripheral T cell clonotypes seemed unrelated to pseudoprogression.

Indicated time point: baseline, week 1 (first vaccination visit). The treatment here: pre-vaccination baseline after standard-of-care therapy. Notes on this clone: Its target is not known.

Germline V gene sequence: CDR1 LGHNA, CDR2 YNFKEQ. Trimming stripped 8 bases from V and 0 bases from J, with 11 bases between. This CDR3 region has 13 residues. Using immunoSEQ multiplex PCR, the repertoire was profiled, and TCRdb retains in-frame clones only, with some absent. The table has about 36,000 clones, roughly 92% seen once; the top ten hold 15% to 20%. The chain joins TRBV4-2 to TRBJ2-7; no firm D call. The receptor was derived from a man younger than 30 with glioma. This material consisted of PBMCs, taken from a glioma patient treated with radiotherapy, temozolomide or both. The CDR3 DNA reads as TGTGCCAGCGGACCTCCGGCCTCCTACGAGCAGTACTTC. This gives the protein CASGPPASYEQYF.